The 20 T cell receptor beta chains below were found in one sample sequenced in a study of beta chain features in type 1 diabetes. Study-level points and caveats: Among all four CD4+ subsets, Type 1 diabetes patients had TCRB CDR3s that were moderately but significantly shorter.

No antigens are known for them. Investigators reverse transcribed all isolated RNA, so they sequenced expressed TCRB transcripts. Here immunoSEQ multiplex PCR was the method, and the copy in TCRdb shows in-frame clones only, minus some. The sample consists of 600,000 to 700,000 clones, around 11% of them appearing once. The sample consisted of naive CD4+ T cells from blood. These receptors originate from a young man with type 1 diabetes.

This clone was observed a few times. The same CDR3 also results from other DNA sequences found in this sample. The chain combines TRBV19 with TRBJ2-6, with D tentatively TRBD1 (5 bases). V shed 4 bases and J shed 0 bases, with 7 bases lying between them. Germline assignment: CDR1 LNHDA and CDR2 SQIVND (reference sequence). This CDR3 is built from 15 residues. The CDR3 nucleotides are TGTGCCAGTAGTACCCAGGGCTCTGGGGCCAACGTCCTGACTTTC. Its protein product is CASSTQGSGANVLTF.

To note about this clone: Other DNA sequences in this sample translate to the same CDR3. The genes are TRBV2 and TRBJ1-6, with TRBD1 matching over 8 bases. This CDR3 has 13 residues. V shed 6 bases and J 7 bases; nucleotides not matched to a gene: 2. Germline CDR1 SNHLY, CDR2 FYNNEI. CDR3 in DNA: TGTGCCAGCAGGAGGACAGGGAATTCACCCCTCCACTTT. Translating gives CASRRTGNSPLHF.

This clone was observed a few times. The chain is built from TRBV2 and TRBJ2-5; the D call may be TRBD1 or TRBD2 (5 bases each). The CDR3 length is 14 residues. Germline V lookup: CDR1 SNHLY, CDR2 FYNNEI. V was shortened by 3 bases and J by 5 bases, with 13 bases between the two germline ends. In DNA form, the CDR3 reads TGTGCCAGCAGTGAGGCAGGGAGCCGGGAGACCCAGTACTTC. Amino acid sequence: CASSEAGSRETQYF.

In DNA form, the CDR3 reads TGTGCCAGTAGTATGGGGCAGGAGCACGAGCAGTACTTC. This codes for CASSMGQEHEQYF. V gene TRBV19 combines with J gene TRBJ2-7; perhaps TRBD1 as D (5 bases). Looked up from germline, CDR1 is LNHDA and CDR2 is SQIVND (reference sequence). V gave up 3 bases and J gave up 5 bases, with 11 bases separating them. The CDR3 spans 13 residues.

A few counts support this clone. The CDR3: CASSGMNNLHF. In DNA, the CDR3 is TGTGCCAGCAGTGGTATGAACAACCTCCACTTT. This chain uses TRBV2 with TRBJ1-6; D unclear. V was clipped by 4 bases and J by 15 bases, with 10 bases between them. The CDR3 consists of 11 residues. From germline, CDR1 is SNHLY and CDR2 FYNNEI.

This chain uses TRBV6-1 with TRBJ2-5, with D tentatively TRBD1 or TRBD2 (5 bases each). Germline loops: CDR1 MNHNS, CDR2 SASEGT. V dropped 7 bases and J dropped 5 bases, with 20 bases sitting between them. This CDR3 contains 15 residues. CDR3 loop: CASTLLPGPRETQYF. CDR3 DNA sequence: TGTGCCAGCACTCTCCTACCGGGGCCAAGGGAGACCCAGTACTTC.

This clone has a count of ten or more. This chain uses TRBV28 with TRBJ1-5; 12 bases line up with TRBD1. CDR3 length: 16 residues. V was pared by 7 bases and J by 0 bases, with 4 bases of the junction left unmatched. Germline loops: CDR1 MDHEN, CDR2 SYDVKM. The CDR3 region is CASTPGQGASNQPQHF. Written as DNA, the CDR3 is TGTGCCAGCACCCCGGGACAGGGGGCTAGCAATCAGCCCCAGCATTTT.

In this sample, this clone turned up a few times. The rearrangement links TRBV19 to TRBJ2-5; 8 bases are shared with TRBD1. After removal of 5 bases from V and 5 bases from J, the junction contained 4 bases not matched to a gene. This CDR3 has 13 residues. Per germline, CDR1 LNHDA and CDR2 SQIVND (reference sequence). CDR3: CASSLDRGETQYF. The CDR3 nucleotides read TGTGCCAGTAGTCTTGACAGGGGTGAGACCCAGTACTTC.

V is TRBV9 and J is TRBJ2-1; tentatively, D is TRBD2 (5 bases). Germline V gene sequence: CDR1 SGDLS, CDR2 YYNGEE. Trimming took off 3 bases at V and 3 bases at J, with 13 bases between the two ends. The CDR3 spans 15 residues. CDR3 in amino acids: CASSAAAGYYNEQFF. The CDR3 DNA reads TGTGCCAGCAGCGCCGCGGCGGGCTACTACAATGAGCAGTTCTTC. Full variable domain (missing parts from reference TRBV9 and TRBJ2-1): DSGVTQTPKHLITATGQRVTLRCSPRSGDLSVYWYQQSLDQGLQFLIQYYNGEERAKGNILERFSAQQFPDLHSELNLSSLELGDSALYFCASSAAAGYYNEQFFGPGTRLTVL.

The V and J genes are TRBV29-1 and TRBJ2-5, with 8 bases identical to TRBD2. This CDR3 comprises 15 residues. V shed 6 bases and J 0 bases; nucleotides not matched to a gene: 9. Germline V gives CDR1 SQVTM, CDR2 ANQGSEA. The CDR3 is CSVRSPAGDQETQYF. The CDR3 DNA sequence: TGCAGCGTCCGGTCGCCAGCGGGGGACCAAGAGACCCAGTACTTC.

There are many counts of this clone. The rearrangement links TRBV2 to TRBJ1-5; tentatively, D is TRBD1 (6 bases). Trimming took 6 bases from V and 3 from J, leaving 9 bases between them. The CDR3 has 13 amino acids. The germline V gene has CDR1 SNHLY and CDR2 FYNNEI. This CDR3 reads CASRRQANQPQHF. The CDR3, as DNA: TGTGCCAGCAGACGACAGGCCAATCAGCCCCAGCATTTT.

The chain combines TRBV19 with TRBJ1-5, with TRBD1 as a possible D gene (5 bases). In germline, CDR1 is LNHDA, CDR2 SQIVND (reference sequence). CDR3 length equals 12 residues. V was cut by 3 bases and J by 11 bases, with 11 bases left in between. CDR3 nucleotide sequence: TGTGCCAGTAGTATCGACAGTCGGACCCAGCATTTT. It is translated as CASSIDSRTQHF.

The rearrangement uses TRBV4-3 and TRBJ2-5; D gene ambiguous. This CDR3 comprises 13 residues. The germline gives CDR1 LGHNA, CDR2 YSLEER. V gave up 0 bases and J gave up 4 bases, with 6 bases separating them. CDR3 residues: CASSQDLRETQYF. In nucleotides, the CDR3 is TGCGCCAGCAGCCAAGATTTAAGAGAGACCCAGTACTTC.

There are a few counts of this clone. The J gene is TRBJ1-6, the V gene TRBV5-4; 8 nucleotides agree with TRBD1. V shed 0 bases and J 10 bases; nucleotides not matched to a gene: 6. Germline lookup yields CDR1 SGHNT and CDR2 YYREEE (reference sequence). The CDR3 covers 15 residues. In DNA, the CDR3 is TGTGCCAGCAGCTTGGGACAGGGGACTTACTCACCCCTCCACTTT. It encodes CASSLGQGTYSPLHF.

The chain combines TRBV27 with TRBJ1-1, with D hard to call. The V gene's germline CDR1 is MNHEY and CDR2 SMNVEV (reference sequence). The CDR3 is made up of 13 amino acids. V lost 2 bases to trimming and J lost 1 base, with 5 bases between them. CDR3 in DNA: TGTGCCAGCAGTTTAAAAGGGAACACTGAAGCTTTCTTT. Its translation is CASSLKGNTEAFF.

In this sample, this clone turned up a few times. The chain's CDR3 is CASSLIQGPTDTQYF. The CDR3 nucleotides are TGTGCCAGCAGCTTGATACAGGGCCCCACAGATACGCAGTATTTT. The gene calls are TRBV7-9 and TRBJ2-3; D is possibly TRBD1 (6 bases). Trimming pared 3 bases from V and 2 bases from J, leaving 12 bases between. The V gene's germline CDR1 is SEHNR and CDR2 FQNEAQ (reference sequence). This CDR3 region has 15 residues.

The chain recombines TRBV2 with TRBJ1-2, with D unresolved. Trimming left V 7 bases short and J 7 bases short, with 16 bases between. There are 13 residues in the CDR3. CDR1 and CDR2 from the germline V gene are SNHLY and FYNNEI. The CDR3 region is CASTGPEIGGYTF. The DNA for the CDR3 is TGTGCCAGCACCGGACCAGAAATTGGTGGCTACACCTTC.

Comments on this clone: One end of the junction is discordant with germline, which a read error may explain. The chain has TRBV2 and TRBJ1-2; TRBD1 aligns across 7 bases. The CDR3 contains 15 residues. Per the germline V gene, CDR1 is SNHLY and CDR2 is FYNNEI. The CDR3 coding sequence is TGTGCCAGCAGAGAAGGGACAGCTGCTAACTATGGCTACACCTTC. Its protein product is CASREGTAANYGYTF.

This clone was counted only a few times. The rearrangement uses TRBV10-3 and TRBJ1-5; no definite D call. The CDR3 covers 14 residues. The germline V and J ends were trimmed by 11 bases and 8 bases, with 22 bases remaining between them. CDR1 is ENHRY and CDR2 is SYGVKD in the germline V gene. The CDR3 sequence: CASSSKGLLEPQHF. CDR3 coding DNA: TGTGCCTCTTCCTCGAAGGGCCTTCTGGAGCCCCAGCATTTT.

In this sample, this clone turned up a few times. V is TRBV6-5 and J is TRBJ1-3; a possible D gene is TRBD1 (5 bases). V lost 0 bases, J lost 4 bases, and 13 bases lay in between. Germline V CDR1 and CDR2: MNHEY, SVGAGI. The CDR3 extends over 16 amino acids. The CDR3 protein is CASSYSADRVGNTIYF. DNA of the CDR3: TGTGCCAGCAGTTACTCGGCTGACAGAGTCGGAAACACCATATATTTT.